Sequencing of this T cell receptor (beta chain) was carried out in a study of blood T cells in healthy people across ages. Study-wide results and limits: The unknown donor CMV status may have confounded expanded clonotype changes.

A J-beta primer mix and a sample-barcoded 5' primer were used in a second PCR of about 7 to 12 cycles. A template-switch adaptor containing 12 random nucleotides labeled each cDNA molecule. TCRdb re-called the 5' RACE reads with MiXCR, one entry per CDR3 protein. Among 1.5 million to 2 million distinct CDR3 sequences listed, roughly 49% were seen once. Ten or more counts support this clonotype. Its target is unknown. Every sample yielded at least 6.5 million isolated PBMCs. This TCR was recovered from a middle-aged woman in good health. Input material: blood.

CDR3 amino acids: CSARDRATDTQYF. DNA for the CDR3: TGCAGTGCTAGAGATAGAGCCACAGATACGCAGTATTTT. V and J are TRBV20-1 and TRBJ2-3; no definite D call. Germline V CDR1 and CDR2: DFQATT, SNEGSKA (reference sequence). The CDR3 is 13 residues long. The germline V and J ends were trimmed by 0 bases and 2 bases, with 6 bases remaining between them.